These T cell receptor beta chains were read from a single sample in a study of CD8+ T cells in alopecia areata. Using immunoSEQ multiplex PCR, the repertoire was profiled, and TCRdb retains in-frame clones only, with some absent. The table records more than 90,000 clones, roughly 64% of them present only once. This sample comprised CD8+ T cells sorted from blood, obtained at week 4, from a patient treated with tofacitinib. The receptors shown here come from a human donor with alopecia areata. Both conserved end residues are trimmed from each CDR3. D genes are given only for firm matches.

V gene	J gene	D gene	CDR3 protein
TRBV4-1	TRBJ2-7	TRBD1	ASSPLGQGQTYEQY
TRBV23-1	TRBJ2-3	NA	ASSYVNTQY
TRBV9	TRBJ1-2	NA	ASSGENYGYT
TRBV9	TRBJ2-2	TRBD2	ASSGDTSGPNTGELF
TRBV27	TRBJ2-2	TRBD2	ASRLLAGGRGGGTGELF
TRBV4-3	TRBJ2-6	NA	ASSQESRLPGANVLT
TRBV5-4	TRBJ2-3	NA	ASSQDLQRGTDTQY
TRBV23-1	TRBJ2-3	NA	ASSHLVGVPDTQY
TRBV27	TRBJ1-2	TRBD1	ASRLKTGLNPNYGYT
TRBV4-3	TRBJ1-1	NA	ASSLREAGNTEAF
TRBV9	TRBJ2-3	NA	ASSVEGEPTDTQY
TRBV4-3	TRBJ1-2	NA	ASSQSRSANYGYT
TRBV7-9	TRBJ2-7	NA	ASSYARSSYEQY
TRBV15	TRBJ2-7	NA	ATSRPGAVYEQY
TRBV10-3	TRBJ1-5	TRBD1	ATQTQGAGGNQPQH
TRBV7-2	TRBJ2-1	TRBD2	ASSSWSGRSYNEQF
TRBV2	TRBJ2-7	NA	ASSDTFYEQY
TRBV10-2	TRBJ1-1	NA	ASRLTGLVTEAF
TRBV4-1	TRBJ2-3	TRBD2	ASSQDNNGGADTQY
TRBV25-1	TRBJ2-7	NA	ASSDSSPYEQY
TRBV7-2	TRBJ2-1	TRBD2	ASSQGLAGDYNEQF
TRBV27	TRBJ2-3	TRBD2	ASGAGTSGGEIDTQY
TRBV10-3	TRBJ2-3	NA	AISELVVGTDTQY
TRBV7-2	TRBJ2-3	TRBD2	ASSPTSGRDTQY
TRBV6-5	TRBJ2-1	NA	ASSYLARPYNEQF
TRBV9	TRBJ2-5	TRBD2	ASGREVLQETQY
TRBV27	TRBJ2-3	TRBD1	ASSLEQGMDTQY
TRBV9	TRBJ2-1	NA	ASSADSTSRSEQF
TRBV29-1	TRBJ2-2	NA	SVVLGTGELF
TRBV27	TRBJ1-6	NA	ASSTLYIRQNSPLH
TRBV5-1	TRBJ2-7	NA	ASSLSSYEQY
TRBV27	TRBJ2-1	NA	ASSLGWMGGSTNEQF
TRBV5-1	TRBJ2-3	NA	ASSSLDRDTQY
TRBV9	TRBJ2-3	TRBD2	ASSRGLADTDTQY
TRBV29-1	TRBJ2-1	NA	SVPEYNEQF
TRBV6-1	TRBJ2-7	NA	ASSHYEQY
TRBV11-2	TRBJ2-5	NA	ASSSGSKGETQY
TRBV27	TRBJ2-3	NA	ASSLGGYTQY
TRBV9	TRBJ2-3	TRBD2	ASSVFPLERDNPDTQY
TRBV5-4	TRBJ1-1	NA	ASRNTPGVNTEAF
TRBV10-3	TRBJ1-1	NA	AISQPNTEAF
TRBV2	TRBJ1-1	NA	ASSDGHGAF
TRBV5-1	TRBJ1-2	NA	ASSLAQVGNYGYT
TRBV25-1	TRBJ1-1	NA	ASSVGRNTEAF
TRBV10-3	TRBJ1-2	NA	AISESTGVDGYT
TRBV11-2	TRBJ2-7	NA	ASSLGAPAIFEQY
TRBV6-5	TRBJ2-3	NA	ASRGMDTLTDTQY
TRBV7-3	TRBJ2-5	TRBD2	ASSPGGGGLQETQY
TRBV27	TRBJ1-6	NA	ASSQGGGNSPLH
TRBV5-1	TRBJ1-1	NA	ALGAKTEAF
TRBV29-1	TRBJ2-3	TRBD1	SAPRTPQGRGTDTQY
TRBV4-1	TRBJ2-7	NA	ASSQDLQGPYEQY
TRBV5-1	TRBJ1-6	NA	ASSLAGSSYNSPLH
TRBV6-5	TRBJ2-3	NA	ASSTSSRTDTQY
TRBV5-1	TRBJ2-2	NA	ASSLAVASETGELF
TRBV7-9	TRBJ1-1	TRBD1	ASSSPGQGAGNTEAF
TRBV11-2	TRBJ2-7	NA	ASSSNYEQY
TRBV28	TRBJ2-3	TRBD2	ASSRLAGGGTDTQY
TRBV10-3	TRBJ1-2	NA	ASVLGAGPSYGYT
TRBV27	TRBJ2-7	TRBD2	ASGTSGSSYEQY